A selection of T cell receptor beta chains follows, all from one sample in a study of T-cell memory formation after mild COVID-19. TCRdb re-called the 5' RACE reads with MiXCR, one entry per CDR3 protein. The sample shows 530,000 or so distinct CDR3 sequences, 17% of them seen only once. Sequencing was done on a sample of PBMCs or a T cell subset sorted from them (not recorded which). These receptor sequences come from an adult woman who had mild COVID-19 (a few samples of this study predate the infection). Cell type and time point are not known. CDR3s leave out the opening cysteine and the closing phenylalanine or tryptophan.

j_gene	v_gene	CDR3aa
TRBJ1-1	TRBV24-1	ATSEGSRNTEAF
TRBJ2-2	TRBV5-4	ASSYEVTSGTGELF
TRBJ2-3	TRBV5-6	ASSSRTYPDTQY
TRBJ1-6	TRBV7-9	ASSSGSNSPLH
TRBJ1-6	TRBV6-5	ASSYSNRNPPLH
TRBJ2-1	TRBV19	ASSIETSGYNEQF
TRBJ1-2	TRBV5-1	ASSFVAGANYGYT
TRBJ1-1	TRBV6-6	AGALGGRGTEAF
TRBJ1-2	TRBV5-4	ASSRGQGQANYGYT
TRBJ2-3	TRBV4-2	ASSQQGATSTDTQY
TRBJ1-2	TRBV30	ALRISANYGYT
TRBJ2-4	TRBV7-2	ASSTQGAKNIQY
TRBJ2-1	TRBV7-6	ASSLGEREQF
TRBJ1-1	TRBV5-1	ASSLVVNTEAF
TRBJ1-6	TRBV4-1	ASSRRPGTADSPLH
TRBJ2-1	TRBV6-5	ASTRGRHNEQF
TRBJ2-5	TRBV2	ASSVFSQETQY
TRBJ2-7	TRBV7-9	ASSFGGAGEQY
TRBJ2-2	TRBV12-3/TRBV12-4	ASSLEGVTGELF
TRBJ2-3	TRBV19	ASGLAGTDTQY
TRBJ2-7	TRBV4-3	ASSQDYGVSSYEQY
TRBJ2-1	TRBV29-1	SVEVSWGDRGREQF
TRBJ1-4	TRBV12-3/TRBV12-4	ASRANQGATNEKLF
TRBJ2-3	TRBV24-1	ATSGGAGGPTDTQY
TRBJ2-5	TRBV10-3	AISWVQEETQY
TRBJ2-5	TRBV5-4	ASSLRRQGPETQY
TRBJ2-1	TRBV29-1	SAPLWEGRKNYNEQF